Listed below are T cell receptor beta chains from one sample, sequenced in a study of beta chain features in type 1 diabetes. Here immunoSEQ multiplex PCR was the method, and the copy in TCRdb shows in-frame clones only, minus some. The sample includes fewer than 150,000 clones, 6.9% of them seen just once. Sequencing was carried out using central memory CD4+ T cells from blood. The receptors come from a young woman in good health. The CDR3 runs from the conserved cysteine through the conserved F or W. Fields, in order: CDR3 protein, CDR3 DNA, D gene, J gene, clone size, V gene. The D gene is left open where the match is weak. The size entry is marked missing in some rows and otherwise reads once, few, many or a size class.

CDR3: CASTGLVNDEQFF
DNA: TGTGCCAGCACGGGACTAGTTAATGATGAGCAGTTCTTC
D: TRBD2
J: TRBJ2-1
size: .
V: TRBV2

CDR3: CASSLAQGSSYEQYF
DNA: TGCGCCAGCAGCTTGGCCCAGGGTAGCTCCTACGAGCAGTACTTC
D: .
J: TRBJ2-7
size: .
V: TRBV5-1

CDR3: CASRSTVTGEQYF
DNA: TGTGCCAGCAGATCAACAGTGACGGGGGAGCAGTACTTC
D: .
J: TRBJ2-7
size: .
V: TRBV28

CDR3: CASSFAERPFHEQYF
DNA: TGTGCCAGCAGCTTCGCGGAGAGGCCATTCCACGAGCAGTACTTC
D: .
J: TRBJ2-7
size: .
V: TRBV5-4

CDR3: CAWSARQGKDYEQYF
DNA: TGTGCCTGGAGTGCCCGACAGGGAAAAGACTACGAGCAGTACTTC
D: TRBD1
J: TRBJ2-7
size: few
V: TRBV30

CDR3: CASGGGFGVSSSYEQYF
DNA: TGTGCCAGCGGGGGCGGGTTTGGCGTATCCAGCTCCTACGAGCAGTACTTC
D: .
J: TRBJ2-7
size: few
V: TRBV2

CDR3: CASSHPSGGLANTGELFF
DNA: TGTGCCAGCAGCCACCCCAGTGGGGGCCTAGCCAACACCGGGGAGCTGTTTTTT
D: .
J: TRBJ2-2
size: few
V: TRBV7-9

CDR3: CASSTGGNTIYF
DNA: TGTGCCAGCAGCACCGGTGGAAACACCATATATTTT
D: .
J: TRBJ1-3
size: .
V: TRBV7-2

CDR3: CASSSGQYRSYEQYF
DNA: TGTGCCAGCAGCTCCGGACAGTACCGCTCCTACGAGCAGTACTTC
D: .
J: TRBJ2-7
size: .
V: TRBV7-2

CDR3: CASRRTSGRESEQFF
DNA: TGTGCCAGCAGGAGGACTAGCGGGAGGGAAAGTGAGCAGTTCTTC
D: TRBD2
J: TRBJ2-1
size: .
V: TRBV2

CDR3: CASSLARRMNTEAFF
DNA: TGTGCCAGCAGTTTAGCACGGAGAATGAACACTGAAGCTTTCTTT
D: .
J: TRBJ1-1
size: .
V: TRBV6-5

CDR3: CASSVRGLDTGELFF
DNA: TGTGCCAGCAGCGTACGGGGATTGGACACCGGGGAGCTGTTTTTT
D: .
J: TRBJ2-2
size: .
V: TRBV9

CDR3: CASSDIQGTGSPLHF
DNA: TGTGCCAGCAGTGATATACAGGGTACTGGTTCACCCCTCCACTTT
D: .
J: TRBJ1-6
size: .
V: TRBV25-1

CDR3: CASSPAPAGELFF
DNA: TGTGCCAGCAGCCCCGCTCCGGCCGGGGAGCTGTTTTTT
D: .
J: TRBJ2-2
size: many
V: TRBV7-9

CDR3: CASSLQTGGRETQYF
DNA: TGTGCCAGCAGCCTACAGACAGGGGGCAGGGAGACCCAGTACTTC
D: TRBD1
J: TRBJ2-5
size: few
V: TRBV7-2

CDR3: CASSVADTQYF
DNA: TGTGCCAGCAGTGTAGCAGATACGCAGTATTTT
D: .
J: TRBJ2-3
size: many
V: TRBV25-1

CDR3: CSVRTGGHYGYTF
DNA: TGCAGCGTACGGACAGGGGGTCACTATGGCTACACCTTC
D: TRBD1
J: TRBJ1-2
size: .
V: TRBV29-1

CDR3: CASSQPGSTDTQYF
DNA: TGTGCCAGCAGTCAGCCGGGAAGCACAGATACGCAGTATTTT
D: .
J: TRBJ2-3
size: .
V: TRBV28

CDR3: CASSKDRGISYEQYF
DNA: TGTGCCAGCAGTAAAGACAGGGGTATCTCCTACGAGCAGTACTTC
D: TRBD1
J: TRBJ2-7
size: few
V: TRBV6-5

CDR3: CASRRTSANNEQFF
DNA: TGTGCCAGCAGACGGACTAGCGCAAACAATGAGCAGTTCTTC
D: TRBD2
J: TRBJ2-1
size: many
V: TRBV28

CDR3: CASSPGRAGANVLTF
DNA: TGTGCCAGCTCACCAGGCAGGGCTGGGGCCAACGTCCTGACTTTC
D: .
J: TRBJ2-6
size: few
V: TRBV18

CDR3: CASSRIAGVSDTQYF
DNA: TGCGCCAGCAGTCGAATAGCGGGAGTGTCAGATACGCAGTATTTT
D: TRBD2
J: TRBJ2-3
size: .
V: TRBV5-1

CDR3: CASSYLAETYEQYF
DNA: TGTGCCAGCAGCTACTTAGCGGAAACCTACGAGCAGTACTTC
D: .
J: TRBJ2-7
size: once
V: TRBV6-6

CDR3: CASSPTVSYEQYF
DNA: TGCGCCAGCAGCCCGACAGTCTCCTACGAGCAGTACTTC
D: .
J: TRBJ2-7
size: .
V: TRBV4-1

CDR3: CASSLTGSTGELFF
DNA: TGTGCTAGCAGCTTAACAGGGTCCACCGGGGAGCTGTTTTTT
D: .
J: TRBJ2-2
size: few
V: TRBV7-7

CDR3: CASSNLATGELFF
DNA: TGTGCCAGCAGCAACCTAGCTACGGGGGAGCTGTTTTTT
D: .
J: TRBJ2-2
size: .
V: TRBV6-5

CDR3: CASSYYSGGRETQYF
DNA: TGTGCCAGCAGTTACTACTCCGGGGGGAGAGAGACCCAGTACTTC
D: TRBD2
J: TRBJ2-5
size: .
V: TRBV6-5

CDR3: CASSQDRLTSGGKYF
DNA: TGTGCCAGCAGCCAAGATCGTCTCACTAGCGGAGGGAAGTACTTC
D: TRBD2
J: TRBJ2-7
size: .
V: TRBV14

CDR3: CASSQGLAEAGELFF
DNA: TGTGCCAGCAGCCAGGGACTAGCGGAAGCCGGGGAGCTGTTTTTT
D: TRBD2
J: TRBJ2-2
size: few
V: TRBV11-1

CDR3: CASSLLGRYNEQFF
DNA: TGTGCCAGTAGTCTGCTAGGGAGATACAATGAGCAGTTCTTC
D: .
J: TRBJ2-1
size: .
V: TRBV19

CDR3: CASSSRGFYEQYF
DNA: TGTGCCAGCAGTTCCCGGGGTTTCTACGAGCAGTACTTC
D: .
J: TRBJ2-7
size: few
V: TRBV6-5

CDR3: CASSSTGGHDTQYF
DNA: TGCGCCAGCAGCTCTACAGGGGGCCACGATACGCAGTATTTT
D: TRBD1
J: TRBJ2-3
size: few
V: TRBV5-1

CDR3: CASSLPTSVLSTDTQYF
DNA: TGTGCCAGCAGTTTGCCGACTAGCGTTCTTAGCACAGATACGCAGTATTTT
D: TRBD2
J: TRBJ2-3
size: .
V: TRBV7-2

CDR3: CASSTGARQPQHF
DNA: TGTGCCAGTAGTACTGGGGCGAGGCAGCCCCAGCATTTT
D: .
J: TRBJ1-5
size: .
V: TRBV19

CDR3: CASSQAKGLSGSRNEQFF
DNA: TGCGCCAGCAGCCAAGCAAAGGGCTTGAGCGGGAGTAGGAATGAGCAGTTCTTC
D: TRBD2
J: TRBJ2-1
size: .
V: TRBV4-3

CDR3: CASSLAGQRSTDTQYF
DNA: TGCGCCAGCAGCTTGGCGGGACAGCGAAGCACAGATACGCAGTATTTT
D: TRBD1
J: TRBJ2-3
size: few
V: TRBV5-1

CDR3: CASSSGQGIYEQYF
DNA: TGTGCCAGCAGTTCGGGACAGGGGATATACGAGCAGTACTTC
D: TRBD1
J: TRBJ2-7
size: few
V: TRBV6-5

CDR3: CASSLKAGPAGEQYF
DNA: TGTGCCAGCAGCCTCAAAGCGGGGCCTGCGGGTGAGCAGTACTTC
D: TRBD2
J: TRBJ2-7
size: many
V: TRBV7-2

CDR3: CASSLFQGNTEAFF
DNA: TGTGCCAGCAGCTTATTCCAGGGAAACACTGAAGCTTTCTTT
D: .
J: TRBJ1-1
size: .
V: TRBV7-9

CDR3: CASSVVAGSSYNEQFF
DNA: TGTGCCAGCAGCGTCGTAGCGGGAAGCTCCTACAATGAGCAGTTCTTC
D: TRBD2
J: TRBJ2-1
size: few
V: TRBV7-2

CDR3: CSVQTGSSPYNEQFF
DNA: TGCAGCGTACAGACAGGGTCTTCGCCGTACAATGAGCAGTTCTTC
D: TRBD1
J: TRBJ2-1
size: many
V: TRBV29-1

CDR3: CASSYRQGEKLFF
DNA: TGTGCCAGCAGCTATCGACAGGGTGAAAAACTGTTTTTT
D: TRBD1
J: TRBJ1-4
size: many
V: TRBV7-2

CDR3: CASSLVSGSNQPQHF
DNA: TGCGCCAGCAGCTTGGTGTCGGGAAGCAATCAGCCCCAGCATTTT
D: .
J: TRBJ1-5
size: .
V: TRBV5-1

CDR3: CASSAEDRVGYEQYF
DNA: TGTGCCAGTAGTGCCGAGGACAGGGTTGGGTACGAGCAGTACTTC
D: TRBD1
J: TRBJ2-7
size: few
V: TRBV19

CDR3: CAWSPGTEYYEQYF
DNA: TGTGCCTGGAGCCCCGGGACAGAATACTACGAGCAGTACTTC
D: TRBD1
J: TRBJ2-7
size: few
V: TRBV30

CDR3: CASSITSGSNNEQFF
DNA: TGTGCCAGCTCGATTACTAGCGGGAGCAACAATGAGCAGTTCTTC
D: TRBD2
J: TRBJ2-1
size: few
V: TRBV18

CDR3: CASSEVRQHFGQETQYF
DNA: TGTGCCAGCAGTGAAGTGCGTCAACACTTCGGGCAAGAGACCCAGTACTTC
D: .
J: TRBJ2-5
size: .
V: TRBV2

CDR3: CASSDRTGSNQPQHF
DNA: TGTGCCAGCAGTGATCGGACAGGGAGCAATCAGCCCCAGCATTTT
D: TRBD1
J: TRBJ1-5
size: few
V: TRBV6-1

CDR3: CASSYWGTSSQETQYF
DNA: TGTGCCAGCAGTTATTGGGGTACTAGCAGCCAAGAGACCCAGTACTTC
D: .
J: TRBJ2-5
size: few
V: TRBV6-5

CDR3: CASSVAGSYEQYF
DNA: TGTGCCAGCAGCGTAGCCGGCTCCTACGAGCAGTACTTC
D: .
J: TRBJ2-7
size: few
V: TRBV9